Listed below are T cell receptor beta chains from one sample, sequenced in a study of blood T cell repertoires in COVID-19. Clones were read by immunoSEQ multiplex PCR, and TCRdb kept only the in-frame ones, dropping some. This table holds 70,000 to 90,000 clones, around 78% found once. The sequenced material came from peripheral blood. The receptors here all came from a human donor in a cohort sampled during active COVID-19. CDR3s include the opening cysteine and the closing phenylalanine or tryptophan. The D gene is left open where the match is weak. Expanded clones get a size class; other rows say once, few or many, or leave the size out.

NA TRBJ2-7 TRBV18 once CASSMAGTYEQYF TGTGCCAGCTCGATGGCAGGGACCTACGAGCAGTACTTC
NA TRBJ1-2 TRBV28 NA CASTNRDGYYGYTF TGTGCCAGCACTAACAGGGACGGGTACTATGGCTACACCTTC
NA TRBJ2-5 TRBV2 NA CASSPDSQETQYF TGTGCCAGCAGTCCGGACAGCCAAGAGACCCAGTACTTC
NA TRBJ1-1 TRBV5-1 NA CASSLASGFEAFF TGCGCCAGCAGCTTGGCGTCAGGGTTTGAAGCTTTCTTT
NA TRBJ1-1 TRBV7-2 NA CASSLESRRTEAFF TGTGCCAGCAGCTTAGAGTCGAGGAGAACTGAAGCTTTCTTT
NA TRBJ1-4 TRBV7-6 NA CASSSRQGSEKLFF TGTGCCAGCAGCTCCCGGCAGGGGAGTGAAAAACTGTTTTTT
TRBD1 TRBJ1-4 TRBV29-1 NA CSVWDRGGEKLFF TGCAGCGTCTGGGACAGGGGTGGGGAAAAACTGTTTTTT
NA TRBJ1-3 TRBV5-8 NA CASSWGQTAGNTIYF TGTGCCAGCAGCTGGGGGCAGACCGCTGGAAACACCATATATTTT
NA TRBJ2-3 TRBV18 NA CASSPVVAPEASTDTQYF TGTGCCAGCTCACCAGTGGTCGCTCCGGAGGCTAGCACAGATACGCAGTATTTT
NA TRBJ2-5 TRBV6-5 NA CASSHSVETQYF TGTGCCAGCAGTCATAGCGTAGAGACCCAGTACTTC
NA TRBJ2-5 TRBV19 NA CASSLTVQETQYF TGTGCCAGTAGTCTGACAGTTCAAGAGACCCAGTACTTC
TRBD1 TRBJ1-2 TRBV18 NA CASSRTGTGNGYTF TGTGCCAGCTCACGTACCGGGACAGGGAATGGCTACACCTTC
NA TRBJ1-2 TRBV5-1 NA CASSSDSTMANTF TGCGCCAGCAGCTCGGACAGTACTATGGCTAACACCTTC
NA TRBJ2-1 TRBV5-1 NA CASSFPAGQGNNEQFF TGCGCCAGCAGCTTTCCAGCGGGGCAGGGGAACAATGAGCAGTTCTTC
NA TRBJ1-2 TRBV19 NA CASSMTGANYGYTF TGTGCCAGTAGTATGACAGGAGCTAACTATGGCTACACCTTC
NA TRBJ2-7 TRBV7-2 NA CASSLGSGIPYEQYF TGTGCCAGCAGCTTAGGGTCCGGGATACCTTACGAGCAGTACTTC
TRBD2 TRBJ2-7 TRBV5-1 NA CASSLAGLAGRVYEQYF TGCGCCAGCAGCTTGGCCGGGCTAGCGGGGCGCGTCTACGAGCAGTACTTC
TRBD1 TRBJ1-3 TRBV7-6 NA CASSLDRAGSGNTIYF TGTGCCAGCAGCTTGGACAGGGCCGGCTCTGGAAACACCATATATTTT
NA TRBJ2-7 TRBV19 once CATQYEQYF TGTGCCACCCAATACGAGCAGTACTTC
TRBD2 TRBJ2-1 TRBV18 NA CASSRLAGDNEQFF TGTGCCAGCTCGCGACTAGCGGGAGACAATGAGCAGTTCTTC
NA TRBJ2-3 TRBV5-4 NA CASTQGISTDTQYF TGTGCCAGCACGCAGGGGATAAGCACAGATACGCAGTATTTT
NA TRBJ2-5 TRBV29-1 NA CSATYSLPQETQYF TGCAGCGCAACGTACAGCCTTCCCCAAGAGACCCAGTACTTC
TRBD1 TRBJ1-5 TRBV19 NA CATQEGALRQSAPDQPQHF TGTGCCACCCAGGAGGGGGCTCTAAGGCAATCAGCCCCAGATCAGCCCCAGCATTTT
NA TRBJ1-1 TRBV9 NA CASSVIGSLGLDEAFF TGTGCCAGCAGCGTAATAGGATCCCTGGGCCTTGATGAAGCTTTCTTT